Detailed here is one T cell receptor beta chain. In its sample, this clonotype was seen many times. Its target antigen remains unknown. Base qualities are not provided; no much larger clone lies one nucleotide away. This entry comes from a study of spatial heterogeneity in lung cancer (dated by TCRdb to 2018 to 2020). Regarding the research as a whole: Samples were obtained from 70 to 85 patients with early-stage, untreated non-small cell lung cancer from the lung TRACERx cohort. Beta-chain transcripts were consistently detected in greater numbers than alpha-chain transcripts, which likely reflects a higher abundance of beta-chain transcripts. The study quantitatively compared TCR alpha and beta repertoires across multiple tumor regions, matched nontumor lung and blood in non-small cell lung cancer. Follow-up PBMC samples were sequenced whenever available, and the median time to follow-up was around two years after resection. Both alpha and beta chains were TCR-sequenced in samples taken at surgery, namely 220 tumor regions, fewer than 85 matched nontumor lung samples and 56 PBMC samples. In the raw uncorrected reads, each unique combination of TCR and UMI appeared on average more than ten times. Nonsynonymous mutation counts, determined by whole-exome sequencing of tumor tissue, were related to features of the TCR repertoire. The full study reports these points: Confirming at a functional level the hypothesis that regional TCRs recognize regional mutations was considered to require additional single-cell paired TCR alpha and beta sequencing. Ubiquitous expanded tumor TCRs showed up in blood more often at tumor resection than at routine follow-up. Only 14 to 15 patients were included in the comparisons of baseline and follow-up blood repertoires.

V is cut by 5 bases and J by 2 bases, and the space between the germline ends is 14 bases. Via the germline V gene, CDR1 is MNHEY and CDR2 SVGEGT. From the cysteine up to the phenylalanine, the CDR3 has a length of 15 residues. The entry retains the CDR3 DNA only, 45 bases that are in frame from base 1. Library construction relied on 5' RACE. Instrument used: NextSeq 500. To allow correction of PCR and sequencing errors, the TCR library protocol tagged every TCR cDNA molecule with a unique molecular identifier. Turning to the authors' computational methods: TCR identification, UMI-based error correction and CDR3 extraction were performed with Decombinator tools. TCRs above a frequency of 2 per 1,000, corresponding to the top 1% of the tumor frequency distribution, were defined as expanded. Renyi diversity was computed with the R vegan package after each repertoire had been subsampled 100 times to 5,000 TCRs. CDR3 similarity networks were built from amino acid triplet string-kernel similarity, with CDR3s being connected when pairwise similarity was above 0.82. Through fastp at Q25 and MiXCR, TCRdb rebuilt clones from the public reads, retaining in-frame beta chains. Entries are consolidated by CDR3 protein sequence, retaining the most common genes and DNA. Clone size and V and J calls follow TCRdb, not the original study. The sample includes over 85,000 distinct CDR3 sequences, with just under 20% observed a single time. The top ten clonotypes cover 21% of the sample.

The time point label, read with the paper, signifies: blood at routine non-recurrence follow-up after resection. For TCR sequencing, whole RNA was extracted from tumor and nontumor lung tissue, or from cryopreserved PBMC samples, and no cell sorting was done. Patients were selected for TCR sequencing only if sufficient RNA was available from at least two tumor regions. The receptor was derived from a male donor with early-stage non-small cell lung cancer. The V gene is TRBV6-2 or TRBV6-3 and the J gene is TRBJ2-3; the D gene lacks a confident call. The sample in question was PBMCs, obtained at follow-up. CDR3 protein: CASSTDRKFTDTQYF. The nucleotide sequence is TGTGCCAGCAGTACCGACCGGAAGTTCACAGATACGCAGTATTTT.